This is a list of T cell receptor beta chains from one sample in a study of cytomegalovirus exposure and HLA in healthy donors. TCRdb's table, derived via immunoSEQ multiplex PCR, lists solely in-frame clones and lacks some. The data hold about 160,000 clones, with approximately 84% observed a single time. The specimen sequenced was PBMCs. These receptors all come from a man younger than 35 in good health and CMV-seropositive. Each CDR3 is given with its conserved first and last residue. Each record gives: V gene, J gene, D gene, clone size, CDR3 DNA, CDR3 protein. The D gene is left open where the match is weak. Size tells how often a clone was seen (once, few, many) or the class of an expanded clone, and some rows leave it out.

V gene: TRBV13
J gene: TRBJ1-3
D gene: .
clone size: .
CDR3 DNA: TGTGCCAGCAGCTTACGCGCTTTCTCTGGAAACACCATATATTTT
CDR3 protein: CASSLRAFSGNTIYF

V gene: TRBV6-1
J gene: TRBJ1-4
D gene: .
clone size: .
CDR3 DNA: TGTGCCAGCAGTGAAGCGCCCCGTTTTGGGGGGGGGCAGGGTGAAAAACTGTTTTTT
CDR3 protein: CASSEAPRFGGGQGEKLFF

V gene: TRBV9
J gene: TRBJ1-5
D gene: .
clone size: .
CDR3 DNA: TGTGCCAGCATAGGGGGCAATCAGCCCCAGCATTTT
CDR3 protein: CASIGGNQPQHF

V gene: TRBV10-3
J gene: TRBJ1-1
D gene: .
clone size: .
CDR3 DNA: TGTGCCATCAGTGAGTCCCCCCGGAGCGCTGAAGCTTTCTTT
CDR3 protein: CAISESPRSAEAFF

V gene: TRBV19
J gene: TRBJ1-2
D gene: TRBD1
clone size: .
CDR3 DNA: TGTGCCAGTAGTGGGACAGGGCGTATCTATGGCTACACCTTC
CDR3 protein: CASSGTGRIYGYTF

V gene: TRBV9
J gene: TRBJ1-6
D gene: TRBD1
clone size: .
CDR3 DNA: TGTGCCAGCAGCGTAGGTGGGACAGTTAATTCACCCCTCCACTTT
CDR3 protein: CASSVGGTVNSPLHF

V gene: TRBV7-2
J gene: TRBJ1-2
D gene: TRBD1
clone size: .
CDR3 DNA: TGTGCCAGCAGCTCGGGGGACAGTCGACTGGGTGGCTACACCTTC
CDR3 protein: CASSSGDSRLGGYTF

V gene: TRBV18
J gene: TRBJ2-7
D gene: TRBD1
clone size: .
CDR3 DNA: TGTGCCAGCTCCGTCTCAGGGGGCTCATACGAGCAGTACTTC
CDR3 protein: CASSVSGGSYEQYF

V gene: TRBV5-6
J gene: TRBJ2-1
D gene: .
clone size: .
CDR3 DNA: TGTGCCAGCAGCTTGGTGGGCGAGTACAATGAGCAGTTCTTC
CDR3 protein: CASSLVGEYNEQFF

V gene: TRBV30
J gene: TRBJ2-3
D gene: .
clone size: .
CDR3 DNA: TGTGCCTGGAGCACCGGGACAACTAGCACAGATACGCAGTATTTT
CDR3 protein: CAWSTGTTSTDTQYF

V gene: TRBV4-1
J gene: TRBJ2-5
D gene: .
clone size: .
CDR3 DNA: TGCGCCAGCAGCCAAGGGCTTAAGGGGGAGACCCAGTACTTC
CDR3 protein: CASSQGLKGETQYF

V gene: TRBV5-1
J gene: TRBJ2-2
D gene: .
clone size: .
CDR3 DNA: TGCGCCAGCAGCTTGATGGGACAAAACACCGGGGAGCTGTTTTTT
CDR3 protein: CASSLMGQNTGELFF

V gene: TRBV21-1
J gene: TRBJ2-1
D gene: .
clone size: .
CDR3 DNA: TGTGCCAGCAGCAATAGATCGGGACAGGGGGCCCCTAGGGAGAGAAATGAGCAGTTCTTC
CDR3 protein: CASSNRSGQGAPRERNEQFF

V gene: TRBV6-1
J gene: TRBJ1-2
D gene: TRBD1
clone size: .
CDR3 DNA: TGTGCCAGCAGTGAAGACGGACAGGGGCGACGCGGCTACACCTTC
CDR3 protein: CASSEDGQGRRGYTF

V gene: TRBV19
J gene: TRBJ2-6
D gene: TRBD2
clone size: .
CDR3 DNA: TGTGCCACTCGCCCGGGGGGGGCGTTAGGGGCCAACGTCCTGACTTTC
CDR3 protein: CATRPGGALGANVLTF

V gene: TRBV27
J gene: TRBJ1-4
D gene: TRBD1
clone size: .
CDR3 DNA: TGTGCCAGCAAGGTGCAGGGGGCATTCGAAAAACTGTTTTTT
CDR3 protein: CASKVQGAFEKLFF

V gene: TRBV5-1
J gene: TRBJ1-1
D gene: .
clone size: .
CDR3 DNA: TGCGCCAGCAGTCCAGACACTTACACTGAAGCTTTCTTT
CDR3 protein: CASSPDTYTEAFF

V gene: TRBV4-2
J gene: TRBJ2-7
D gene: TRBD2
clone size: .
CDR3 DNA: TGTGCCAGCAGCCAAGATGGTCTAGCGGCTACCTACGAGCAGTACTTC
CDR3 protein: CASSQDGLAATYEQYF

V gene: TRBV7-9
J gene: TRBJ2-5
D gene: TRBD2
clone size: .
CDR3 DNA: TGTGCCAGCAGCTTAAGGGCTAGCGGGGAAGAGACCCAGTACTTC
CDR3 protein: CASSLRASGEETQYF

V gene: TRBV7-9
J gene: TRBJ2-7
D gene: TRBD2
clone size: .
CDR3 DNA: TGTGCCAGCAGCTCCGGGACTAGCGAGCAGTACTTC
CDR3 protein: CASSSGTSEQYF

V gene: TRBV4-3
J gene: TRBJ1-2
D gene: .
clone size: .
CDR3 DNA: TGCGCCAGCAGCCAAGATTTCTCCTTGTCCAGGGCCTTTAACTATGGCTACACCTTC
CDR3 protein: CASSQDFSLSRAFNYGYTF

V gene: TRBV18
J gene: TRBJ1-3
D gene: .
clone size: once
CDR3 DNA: TGTGCCAGCTCACCCCAGGGGCCACCCGGAAACACCATATATTTT
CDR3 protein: CASSPQGPPGNTIYF

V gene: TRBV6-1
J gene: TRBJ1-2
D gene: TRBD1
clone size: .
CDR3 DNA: TGTGCCAGCAGACTAAATCAGGGGGCCGCCCTAGGATACACCTTC
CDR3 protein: CASRLNQGAALGYTF

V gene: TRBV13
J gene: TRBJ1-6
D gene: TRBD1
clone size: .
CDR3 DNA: TGTGCCAGCAGCTTACAGGGGGGAAATTCACCCCTCCACTTT
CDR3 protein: CASSLQGGNSPLHF

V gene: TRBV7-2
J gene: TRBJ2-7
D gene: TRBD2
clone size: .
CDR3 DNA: TGTGCCAGCAGCTTGAGCGGGGGGCCTTACGAGCAGTACTTC
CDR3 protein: CASSLSGGPYEQYF

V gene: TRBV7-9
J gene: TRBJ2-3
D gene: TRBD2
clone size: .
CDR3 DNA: TGTGCCAGCAGCCAGCCAACTAGCGGGGGAGGAGATACGCAGTATTTT
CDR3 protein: CASSQPTSGGGDTQYF

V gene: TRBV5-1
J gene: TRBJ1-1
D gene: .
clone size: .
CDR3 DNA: TGCGCCAGCAGCTTGGAGGCCAGGGGTGTGACTGAAGCTTTCTTT
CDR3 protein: CASSLEARGVTEAFF

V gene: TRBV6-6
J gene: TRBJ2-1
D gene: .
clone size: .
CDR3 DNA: TGTGCCAGCAGATTACTAGCTGCGGATGAGCAGTTCTTC
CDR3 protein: CASRLLAADEQFF

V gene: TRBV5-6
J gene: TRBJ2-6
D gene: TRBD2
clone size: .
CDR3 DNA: TGTGCCAGCAGAGTTCTAAGGGAGGGTAGTTCTGGGGCCAACGGCCTGACTTTC
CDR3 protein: CASRVLREGSSGANGLTF

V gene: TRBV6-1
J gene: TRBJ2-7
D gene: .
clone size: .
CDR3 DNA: TGTGCCAGCAGTGACCTTTACGAGCAGTACTTC
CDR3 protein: CASSDLYEQYF

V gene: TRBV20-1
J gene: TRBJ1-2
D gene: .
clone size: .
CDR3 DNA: TGCAGTGCTAACAGGGCCGATGGCTACACCTTC
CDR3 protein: CSANRADGYTF

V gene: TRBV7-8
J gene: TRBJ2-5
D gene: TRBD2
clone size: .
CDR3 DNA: TGTGCCAGCAGCTTAGGCCTCCTAGCGGGGGGGATTCAAGAGACCCAGTACTTC
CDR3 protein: CASSLGLLAGGIQETQYF

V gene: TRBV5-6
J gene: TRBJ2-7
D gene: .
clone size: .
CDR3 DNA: TGTGCCAGCACCGTCTCCTACGAGCAGTACTTC
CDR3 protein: CASTVSYEQYF

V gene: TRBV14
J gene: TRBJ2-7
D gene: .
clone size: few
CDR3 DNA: TGTGCCAGCAGCCTCCCAGGCGGGGTCCCCCCGTACTTC
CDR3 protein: CASSLPGGVPPYF

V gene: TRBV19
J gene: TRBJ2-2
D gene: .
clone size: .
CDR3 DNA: TGTGCCAGTAGTAGAACATCGGGCGGGGAGCTGTTTTTT
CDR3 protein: CASSRTSGGELFF

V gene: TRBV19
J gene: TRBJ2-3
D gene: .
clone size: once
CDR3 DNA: TGTGCCAGTAGTATAGATCCGCCCAGGGAACGGGCCACAGATACGCAGTATTTT
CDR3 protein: CASSIDPPRERATDTQYF

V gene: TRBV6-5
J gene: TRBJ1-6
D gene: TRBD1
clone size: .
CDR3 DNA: TGTGCCAGCAGTTTCAACAGGGGGACCGCCTCACCCCTCCACTTT
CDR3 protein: CASSFNRGTASPLHF

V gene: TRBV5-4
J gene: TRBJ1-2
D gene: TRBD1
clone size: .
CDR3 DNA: TGTGCCAGCAGCTCACCGACAGGGGTCCCAGGCTACACCTTC
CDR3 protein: CASSSPTGVPGYTF

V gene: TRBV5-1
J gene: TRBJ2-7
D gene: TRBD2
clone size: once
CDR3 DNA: TGCGCCAGCAGCTTTAGCGGGGGGGAAGCCTACGAGCAGTACTTC
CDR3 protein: CASSFSGGEAYEQYF

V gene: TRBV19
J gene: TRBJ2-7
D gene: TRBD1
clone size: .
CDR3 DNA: TGTGCCAGTAGTATCGACAGGGTGGGCGAGCAGTACTTC
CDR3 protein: CASSIDRVGEQYF

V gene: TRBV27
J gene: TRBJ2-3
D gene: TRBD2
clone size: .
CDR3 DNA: TGTGCCAGCAGTCCCCCGGGACTAGCGGGGGGGCCTCGGCACACAGATACGCAGTATTTT
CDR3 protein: CASSPPGLAGGPRHTDTQYF

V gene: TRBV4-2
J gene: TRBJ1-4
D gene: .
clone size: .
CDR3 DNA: TGTGCCAGCAGCCAAGGGCGGCCCGGGGGGGAAAAACTGTTTTTT
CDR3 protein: CASSQGRPGGEKLFF

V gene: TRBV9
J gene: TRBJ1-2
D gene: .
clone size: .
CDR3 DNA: TGTGCCAGCAGCGCTGGCGGGGAGGAAGGCTATGGCTACACCTTC
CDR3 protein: CASSAGGEEGYGYTF

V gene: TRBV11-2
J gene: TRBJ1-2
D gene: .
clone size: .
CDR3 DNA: TGTGCCAGCAGCCTGACAGGCTATGGCTACACCTTC
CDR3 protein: CASSLTGYGYTF

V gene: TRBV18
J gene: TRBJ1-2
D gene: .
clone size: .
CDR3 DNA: TGTGCCAGCTCACCGATGGCCTATGGCTACACCTTC
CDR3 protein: CASSPMAYGYTF

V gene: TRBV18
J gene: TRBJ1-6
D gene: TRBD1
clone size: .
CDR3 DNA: TGTGCCAGCTCACCAATGGAGCAGGGGGGAAATAATTCACCCCTCCACTTT
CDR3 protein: CASSPMEQGGNNSPLHF

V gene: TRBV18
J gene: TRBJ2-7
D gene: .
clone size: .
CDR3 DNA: TGTGCCAGCTCACCACGGGGGGTCTCCTACGAGCAGTACTTC
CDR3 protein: CASSPRGVSYEQYF

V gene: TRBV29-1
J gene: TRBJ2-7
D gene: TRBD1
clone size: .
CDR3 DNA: TGCAGCGTCCGAGGACAGGGGAAACTCTACGAGCAGTACTTC
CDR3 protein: CSVRGQGKLYEQYF

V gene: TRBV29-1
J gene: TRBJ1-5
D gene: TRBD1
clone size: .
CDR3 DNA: TGCAGCGTTGATCGGACAGGGGATGGCAATCAGCCCCAGCATTTT
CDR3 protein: CSVDRTGDGNQPQHF

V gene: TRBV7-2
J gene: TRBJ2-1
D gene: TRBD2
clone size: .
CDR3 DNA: TGTGCCAGCAGCTTAGAAGCGGGGGGCGGGAATGAGCAGTTCTTC
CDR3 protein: CASSLEAGGGNEQFF

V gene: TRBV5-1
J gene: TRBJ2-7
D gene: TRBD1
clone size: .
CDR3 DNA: TGCGCCACCCGGGAAGGACAGGCGGCGAACGAGCAGTACTTC
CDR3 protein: CATREGQAANEQYF

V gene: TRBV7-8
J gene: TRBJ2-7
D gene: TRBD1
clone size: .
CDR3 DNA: TGTGCCAGCAGCCCAAGACAGGGGGCGGGGTGGGAGCAGTACTTC
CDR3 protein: CASSPRQGAGWEQYF

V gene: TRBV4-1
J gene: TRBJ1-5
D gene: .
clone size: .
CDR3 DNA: TGCGCCAGCAGCCACGGGGGGGATCAGCCCCAGCATTTT
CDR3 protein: CASSHGGDQPQHF